The TCR beta chain under discussion was sequenced for a study of cytomegalovirus exposure and HLA in healthy donors. Findings and caveats of the study: Analyzed later, most CMV-associated TCR beta chains appeared HLA-restricted. The authors excluded some V segments, including TRBV6-2 and TRBV6-3, as indistinguishable.

V was clipped by 5 bases and J by 1 base; unmatched bases: 4. Germline CDR1 and CDR2: SGHAT and FQDESV (reference sequence). This CDR3 has 15 residues. The PCR employed 60 Vbeta primers together with 13 Jbeta primers. Sequencing was performed with immunoSEQ multiplex PCR; in TCRdb, only in-frame clones are kept and a portion is missing. The data hold 100,000 to 150,000 clones, with roughly four fifths observed a single time. On this clone itself: As yet, its antigen is unknown.

The chain is built from TRBV11-1 and TRBJ2-5; 10 nucleotides align to TRBD1. The TCR originated in a male donor in good health and CMV-seropositive. Specimen: PBMCs. The CDR3 DNA sequence: TGTGCCAGCAGCGCCGGGACAGGGGTCCAAGAGACCCAGTACTTC. This codes for CASSAGTGVQETQYF.